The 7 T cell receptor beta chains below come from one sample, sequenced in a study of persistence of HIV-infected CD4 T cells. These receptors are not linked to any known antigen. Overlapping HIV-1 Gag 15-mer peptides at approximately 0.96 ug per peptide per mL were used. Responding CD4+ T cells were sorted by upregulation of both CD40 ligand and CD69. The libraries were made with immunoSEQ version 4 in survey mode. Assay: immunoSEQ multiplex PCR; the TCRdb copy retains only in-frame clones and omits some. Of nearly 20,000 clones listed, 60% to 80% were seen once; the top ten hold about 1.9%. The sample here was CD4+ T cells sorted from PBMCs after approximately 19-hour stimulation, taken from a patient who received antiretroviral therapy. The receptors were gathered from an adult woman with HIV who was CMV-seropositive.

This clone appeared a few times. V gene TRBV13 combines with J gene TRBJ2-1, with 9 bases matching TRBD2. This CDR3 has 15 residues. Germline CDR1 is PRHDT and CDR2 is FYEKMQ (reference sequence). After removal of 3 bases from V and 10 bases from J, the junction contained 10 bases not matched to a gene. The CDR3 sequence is CASSFRVAGVLEQFF. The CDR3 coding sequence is TGTGCCAGCAGCTTTCGGGTAGCGGGGGTTCTCGAGCAGTTCTTC.

The CDR3 DNA follows: TGTGCCAGCAGCCTCCGGGAGGTCGGGGAGCTGTTTTTT. Protein product: CASSLREVGELFF. This chain uses TRBV6-5 with TRBJ2-2; 7 nucleotides align to TRBD2. This CDR3 has 13 amino acids. Germline loops: CDR1 MNHEY, CDR2 SVGAGI. J gave up 7 bases and V 6 bases, and 5 bases lay outside the gene matches.

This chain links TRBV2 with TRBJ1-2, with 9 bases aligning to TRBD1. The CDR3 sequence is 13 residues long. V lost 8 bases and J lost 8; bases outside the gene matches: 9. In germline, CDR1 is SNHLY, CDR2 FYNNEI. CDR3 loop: CASAQDRGRGYTF. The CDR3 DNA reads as TGTGCCAGCGCCCAGGACAGGGGACGGGGCTACACCTTC.

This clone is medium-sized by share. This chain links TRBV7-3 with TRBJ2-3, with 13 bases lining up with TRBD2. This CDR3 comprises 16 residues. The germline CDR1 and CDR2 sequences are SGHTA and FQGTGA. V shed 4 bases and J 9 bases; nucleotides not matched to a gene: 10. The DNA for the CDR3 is TGTGCCAGCAGCTCGGGGACTAGCGGGGTAGTTGAGACGCAGTATTTT. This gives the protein CASSSGTSGVVETQYF.

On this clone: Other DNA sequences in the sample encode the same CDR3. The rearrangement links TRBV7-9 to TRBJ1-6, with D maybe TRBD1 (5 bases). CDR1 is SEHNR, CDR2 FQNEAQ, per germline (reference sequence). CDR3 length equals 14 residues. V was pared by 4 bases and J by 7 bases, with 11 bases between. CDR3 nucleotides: TGTGCCAGCAGCTCAGGACAAGAAAATTCACCCCTCCACTTT. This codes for CASSSGQENSPLHF.

CDR3 amino acids: CASSVGLLDYGYTF. Here the CDR3 DNA reads TGTGCCAGCAGCGTGGGACTGCTCGACTATGGCTACACCTTC. V and J are TRBV5-6 and TRBJ1-2; weak D call: TRBD1 (5 bases). The germline CDR1 and CDR2 sequences are SGHDT and YYEEEE. Deletions cut 4 bases from V and 3 bases from J, with 13 bases between. The CDR3 length is 14 residues.

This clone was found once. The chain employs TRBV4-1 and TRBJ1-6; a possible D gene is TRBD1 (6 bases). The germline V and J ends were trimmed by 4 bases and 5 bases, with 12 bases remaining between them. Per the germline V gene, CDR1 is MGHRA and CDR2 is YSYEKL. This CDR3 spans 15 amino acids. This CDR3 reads CASSRTWTDNSPLHF. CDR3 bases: TGCGCCAGCAGCCGCACCTGGACAGATAATTCACCCCTCCACTTT.